The 21 T cell receptor beta chains listed next were all sequenced from one sample in a study of T cells after yellow fever vaccination. Via MiXCR, TCRdb re-called the 5' RACE reads, giving one row per CDR3 protein. The sample includes 95,000 to 150,000 distinct CDR3 sequences, roughly 9% of them seen just once. The source was CD8+ T cells sorted from PBMCs, collected on the day of the yellow fever booster vaccination. These receptors were taken from a young man who received the YFV17D yellow fever vaccine.

This chain links TRBV5-1 with TRBJ1-2; 7 nucleotides agree with TRBD1. J lost 8 bases, V lost 5 bases, and 9 bases had no gene match. This CDR3 contains 13 residues. Germline CDR1 reads SGHRS; CDR2 reads YFSETQ. CDR3 DNA sequence: TGCGCCAGCAGTTGGGACAGATTTGAGGGCTACACCTTC. This gives the protein CASSWDRFEGYTF.

There are many counts of this clonotype. The chain is built from TRBV7-9 and TRBJ2-7; D is possibly TRBD2 (6 bases). The CDR3 has 13 residues. Germline-derived CDR1 and CDR2 are SEHNR and FQNEAQ (reference sequence). The V gene lost 5 bases and the J gene lost 2 bases, with 10 bases spanning the gap. In nucleotides, the CDR3 is TGTGCCAGCAGCCCGCGGGGAACCTACGAGCAGTACTTC. Protein product: CASSPRGTYEQYF.

This clonotype was detected only a few times. The V and J genes are TRBV6-5 and TRBJ1-1; D not resolved. The length of the CDR3 is 14 residues. Germline assignment: CDR1 MNHEY and CDR2 SVGAGI. The V end was cut by 2 bases, the J end by 5 bases, with 12 bases between. The CDR3 sequence: CASSYRMGYTEAFF. In DNA, the CDR3 is TGTGCCAGCAGTTACCGGATGGGTTATACTGAAGCTTTCTTT.

This clonotype was counted many times. The J gene is TRBJ1-1, the V gene TRBV19, with D possibly TRBD1 on 6 matching bases. Germline CDR1 and CDR2: LNHDA and SQIVND (reference sequence). Trimming removed 10 bases from V and 1 base from J, with 19 bases in between. This CDR3 has 15 residues. The CDR3 coding sequence is TGTGCCACCACGCCACTCGGGACATGGAACACTGAAGCTTTCTTT. It yields the protein CATTPLGTWNTEAFF.

This clonotype was seen ten or more times. The J gene is TRBJ2-7, the V gene TRBV27; D perhaps matches TRBD2 (5 bases). Germline V CDR1 and CDR2: MNHEY, SMNVEV (reference sequence). The CDR3 contains 15 residues. Trimming removed 6 bases from V and 5 bases from J, with 20 bases in between. CDR3 in DNA: TGTGCCAGCAGGCTGGCGGGCGGGTCGTGGGACGAGCAGTACTTC. Residues: CASRLAGGSWDEQYF.

This clonotype was recorded at least ten times. The DNA for the CDR3 is TGCGCCAGCAGCTTGGGAGCCTGGGGGCGCGGGTACGAGCAGTACTTC. Its protein is CASSLGAWGRGYEQYF. The rearrangement joins TRBV5-1 to TRBJ2-7, with D tentatively TRBD1 (6 bases). Trimming pared 0 bases from V and 4 bases from J, leaving 17 bases between. Germline CDR1 and CDR2: SGHRS and YFSETQ. This CDR3 has 16 residues.

V is TRBV5-5 and J is TRBJ2-7; no clear D gene. The CDR3 runs 12 residues. Looked up from germline, CDR1 is SGHKS and CDR2 is YYEKEE (reference sequence). Trimming pared 0 bases from V and 5 bases from J, leaving 6 bases between. For the CDR3, the DNA is TGTGCCAGCAGCTTGGAGTGGAACGAGCAGTACGTC. Protein product: CASSLEWNEQYV.

The chain links TRBV2 to TRBJ1-3; D call uncertain. The germline V and J ends were trimmed by 6 bases and 0 bases, with 15 bases remaining between them. The germline CDR1 and CDR2 sequences are SNHLY and FYNNEI. The CDR3 has 16 residues. The CDR3 loop is CASRFRDGSSGNTIYF. The CDR3 DNA reads TGTGCCAGCAGGTTCCGTGACGGGTCCTCTGGAAACACCATATATTTT.

This clonotype has just a few counts. The J gene is TRBJ2-3, the V gene TRBV12-3 or TRBV12-4, with 8 bases aligning to TRBD1. The CDR3 runs 18 residues. J was trimmed by 0 bases and V by 2 bases; bases with no gene match: 10. DNA for the CDR3: TGTGCCAGCAGTTTATCTCTTGGGGACAGGCTAAGCACAGATACGCAGTATTTT. Protein product: CASSLSLGDRLSTDTQYF.

This clonotype was seen only a few times. The chain links TRBV3-1 to TRBJ1-2, with D perhaps matching TRBD1 (6 bases). Germline-derived CDR1 and CDR2 are LGHDT and YNNKEL (reference sequence). The CDR3 has 16 amino acids. Trimming took off 3 bases at V and 2 bases at J, with 16 bases between the two ends. The chain's CDR3 is CASSHASGHRNYGYTF. In DNA form, the CDR3 reads TGTGCCAGCAGCCACGCCTCGGGACACAGGAACTATGGCTACACCTTC.

This clonotype was counted a few times. The rearrangement joins TRBV24-1 to TRBJ2-2; weak D call: TRBD1 (5 bases). From germline, CDR1 is KGHDR and CDR2 SFDVKD. Trimming stripped 0 bases from V and 5 bases from J, with 9 bases between. This CDR3 region has 15 residues. This CDR3 is CATSDLKGQTGELFF. DNA of the CDR3: TGTGCCACCAGTGATTTGAAGGGGCAGACCGGGGAGCTGTTTTTT.

V usage is TRBV4-3 and J usage is TRBJ2-1; TRBD1 aligns across 8 bases. CDR1 is LGHNA and CDR2 is YSLEER in the germline V gene. The CDR3 spans 12 residues. Unmatched junction bases numbered 3, after V lost 4 bases and J lost 10 bases. The CDR3 loop reads CASSRTGYEQFF. The DNA of the CDR3 is TGCGCCAGCAGCCGGACAGGGTACGAGCAGTTCTTC.

V and J are TRBV11-2 and TRBJ2-7; the D is unclear. CDR3 length: 14 amino acids. The V and J ends lost 2 bases and 2 bases respectively, with 10 bases between them. Germline V gene data show CDR1 as SGHAT and CDR2 as FQNNGV. CDR3 sequence reads: CASSLTRSPYEQYF. CDR3 bases: TGTGCCAGCAGCTTAACGCGGAGCCCCTACGAGCAGTACTTC.

The V and J genes are TRBV4-3 and TRBJ2-3; a weak D match, TRBD2 (6 bases). Between the trimmed V and J ends, which lost 4 bases and 0 bases, there was a span of 11 bases. CDR3 length: 15 amino acids. CDR1 LGHNA and CDR2 YSLEER come from the germline V gene. CDR3 sequence: CASSLSGLSTDTQYF. DNA for the CDR3: TGCGCCAGCAGCCTATCGGGACTCAGCACAGATACGCAGTATTTT.

This clonotype turned up a few times. This chain links TRBV19 with TRBJ1-2, with D possibly being TRBD1 (6 bases). The V and J ends lost 11 bases and 8 bases respectively, with 18 bases between them. The CDR3 is 12 residues long. CDR1 LNHDA and CDR2 SQIVND come from the germline V gene (reference sequence). This CDR3 is CAGRGAGYGYTF. In nucleotides, the CDR3 is TGTGCCGGAAGGGGGGCAGGGTACGGCTACACCTTC.

This sequence joins TRBV2 and TRBJ2-1; either TRBD1 or TRBD2 may supply D (5 bases each). CDR1 is SNHLY, CDR2 FYNNEI, per germline. The CDR3 has 14 amino acids. The germline V and J ends were trimmed by 5 bases and 10 bases, with 18 bases remaining between them. CDR3 sequence (DNA): TGTGCCAGCAGTACAAAGGGACCCATCAAAGAGCAGTTCTTC. It encodes CASSTKGPIKEQFF. Together with reference TRBV2 and TRBJ2-1, the CDR3 gives the full variable domain: EPEVTQTPSHQVTQMGQEVILRCVPISNHLYFYWYRQILGQKVEFLVSFYNNEISEKSEIFDDQFSVERPDGSNFTLKIRSTKLEDSAMYFCASSTKGPIKEQFFGPGTRLTVL.

This clonotype was counted at least ten times. The chain uses TRBV6-6 and TRBJ2-7; D is perhaps TRBD1 (5 bases). V dropped 6 bases and J dropped 2 bases, with 8 bases sitting between them. The CDR3 is 12 amino acids. Germline values: CDR1 MNHNY, CDR2 SVGAGI (reference sequence). CDR3: CASRQGAYEQYV. The CDR3 DNA reads as TGTGCCAGCAGGCAGGGCGCCTACGAGCAGTACGTC.

In its sample, this clonotype was seen a few times. The chain combines TRBV15 with TRBJ2-6; D gene unclear. The germline V gene encodes CDR1 LNHNV and CDR2 YYDKDF (reference sequence). The CDR3 covers 14 residues. Between the trimmed V and J ends, which lost 3 bases and 0 bases, there was a span of 3 bases. Here the CDR3 reads CATSSGSGANVLTF. The DNA for the CDR3 is TGTGCCACCAGCAGTGGCTCTGGGGCCAACGTCCTGACTTTC.

This clonotype was counted a few times. This chain joins TRBV5-6 and TRBJ2-7; TRBD2 might be the D (5 bases). CDR1 is SGHDT and CDR2 is YYEEEE in the germline V gene. With 1 base removed from V and 2 bases from J, the gap between germline ends came to 10 bases. The CDR3 loop spans 14 amino acids. The CDR3 DNA is TGTGCCAGCAGCTTGTCTCTAGCACCCTACGAGCAGTACGTC. It codes for CASSLSLAPYEQYV.

V is TRBV9 and J is TRBJ2-7, with 11 bases fitting TRBD1. Germline-derived CDR1 and CDR2 are SGDLS and YYNGEE. The V and J ends lost 4 bases and 2 bases, in that order; junction bases with no gene match: 2. CDR3 length: 14 residues. The CDR3 DNA reads TGTGCCAGCAGCTCGGGACAGGGGGCCTACGAGCAGTACTTC. It codes for CASSSGQGAYEQYF.

This chain joins TRBV3-1 and TRBJ2-4, with 14 bases fitting TRBD2. CDR1 LGHDT and CDR2 YNNKEL come from the germline V gene (reference sequence). Germline trimming cut 1 base from V and 3 bases from J; bases unmatched to any gene: 5. The CDR3 length is 18 residues. CDR3 coding DNA: TGTGCCAGCAGCCAAGGACTAGCGGGGGGGATCGGCAAAAACATTCAGTACTTC. Translating gives CASSQGLAGGIGKNIQYF.